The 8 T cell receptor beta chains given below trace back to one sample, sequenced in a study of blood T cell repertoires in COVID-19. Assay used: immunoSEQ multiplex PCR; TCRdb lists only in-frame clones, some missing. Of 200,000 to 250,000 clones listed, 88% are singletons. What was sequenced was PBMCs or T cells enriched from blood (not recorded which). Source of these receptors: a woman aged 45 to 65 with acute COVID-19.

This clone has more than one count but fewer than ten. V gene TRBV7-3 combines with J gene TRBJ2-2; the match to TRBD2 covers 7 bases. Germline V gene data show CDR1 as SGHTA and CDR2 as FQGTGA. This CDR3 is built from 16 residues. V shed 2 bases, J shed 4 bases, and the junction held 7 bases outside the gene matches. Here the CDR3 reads CASSLFSGTVTGELFF. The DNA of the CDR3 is TGTGCCAGCAGCTTATTCAGCGGGACGGTCACCGGGGAGCTGTTTTTT. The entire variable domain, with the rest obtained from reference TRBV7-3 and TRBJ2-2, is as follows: GAGVSQTPSNKVTEKGKYVELRCDPISGHTALYWYRQSLGQGPEFLIYFQGTGAADDSGLPNDRFFAVRPEGSVSTLKIQRTERGDSAVYLCASSLFSGTVTGELFFGEGSRLTVL.

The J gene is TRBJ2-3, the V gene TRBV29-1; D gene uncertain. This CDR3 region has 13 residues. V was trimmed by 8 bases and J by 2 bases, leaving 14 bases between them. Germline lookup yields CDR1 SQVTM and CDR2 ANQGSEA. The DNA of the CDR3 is TGCAGCCTGAGAGTTACCTCCACAGATACGCAGTATTTT. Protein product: CSLRVTSTDTQYF.

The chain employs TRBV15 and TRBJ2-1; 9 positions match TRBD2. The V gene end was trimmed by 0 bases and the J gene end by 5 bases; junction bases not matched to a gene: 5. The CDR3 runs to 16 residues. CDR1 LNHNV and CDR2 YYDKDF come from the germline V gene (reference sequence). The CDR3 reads CATSRDPSGINNEQFF. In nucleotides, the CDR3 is TGTGCCACCAGCAGAGACCCTAGCGGGATAAACAATGAGCAGTTCTTC.

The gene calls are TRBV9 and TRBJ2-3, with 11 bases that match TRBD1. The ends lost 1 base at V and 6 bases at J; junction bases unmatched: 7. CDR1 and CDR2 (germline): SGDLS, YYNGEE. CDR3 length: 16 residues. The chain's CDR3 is CASSVNGQGAVDTQYF. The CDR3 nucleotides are TGTGCCAGCAGCGTAAACGGACAGGGGGCGGTGGATACGCAGTATTTT.

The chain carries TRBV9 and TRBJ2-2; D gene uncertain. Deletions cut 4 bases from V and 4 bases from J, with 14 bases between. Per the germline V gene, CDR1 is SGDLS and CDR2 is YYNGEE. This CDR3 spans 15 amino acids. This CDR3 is CASSPGLSGTGELFF. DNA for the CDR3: TGTGCCAGCAGCCCCGGCCTCTCAGGCACCGGGGAGCTGTTTTTT.

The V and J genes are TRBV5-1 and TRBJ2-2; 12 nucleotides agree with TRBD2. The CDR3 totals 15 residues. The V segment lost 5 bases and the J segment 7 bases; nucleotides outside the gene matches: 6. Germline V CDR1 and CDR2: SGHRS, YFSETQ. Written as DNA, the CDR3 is TGCGCCAGCAGTCGACTAGCGGGAGAGAACGGGGAGCTGTTTTTT. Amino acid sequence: CASSRLAGENGELFF.

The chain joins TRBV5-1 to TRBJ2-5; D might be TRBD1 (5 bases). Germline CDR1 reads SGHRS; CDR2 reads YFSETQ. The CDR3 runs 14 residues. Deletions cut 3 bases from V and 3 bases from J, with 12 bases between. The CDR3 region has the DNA TGCGCCAGCAGCTGGGCTGGGGCTGAAGAGACCCAGTACTTC. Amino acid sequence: CASSWAGAEETQYF. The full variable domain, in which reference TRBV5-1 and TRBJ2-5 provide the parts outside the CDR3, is KAGVTQTPRYLIKTRGQQVTLSCSPISGHRSVSWYQQTPGQGLQFLFEYFSETQRNKGNFPGRFSGRQFSNSRSEMNVSTLELGDSALYLCASSWAGAEETQYFGPGTRLLVL.

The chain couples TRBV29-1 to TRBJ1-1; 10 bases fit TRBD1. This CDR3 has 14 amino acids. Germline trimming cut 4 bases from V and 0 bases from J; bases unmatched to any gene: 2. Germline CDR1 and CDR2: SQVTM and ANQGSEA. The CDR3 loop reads CSVVGTGVNTEAFF. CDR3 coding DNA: TGCAGCGTTGTAGGGACAGGGGTGAACACTGAAGCTTTCTTT. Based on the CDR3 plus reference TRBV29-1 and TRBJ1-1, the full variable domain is SAVISQKPSRDICQRGTSLTIQCQVDSQVTMMFWYRQQPGQSLTLIATANQGSEATYESGFVIDKFPISRPNLTFSTLTVSNMSPEDSSIYLCSVVGTGVNTEAFFGQGTRLTVV.